This T cell receptor (beta chain) was profiled in a study of T cells in tuberculosis. General study findings and limits: Using the GMM-specific repertoire gave about 86% accuracy versus about 70% with motifs. Active tuberculosis patients had shorter CDR3-alpha; the beta difference was nonsignificant. Selection depended on which cryopreserved specimens were available.

Note on this clone: Its target is unknown.

The germline CDR1 and CDR2 sequences are KGHSH and LQKENI. With V trimmed by 2 bases and J by 3 bases, 5 bases remained unmatched. The CDR3 has 15 residues. Each donor contributed around 100,000 T cells on average, unsorted. Using immunoSEQ multiplex PCR, the repertoire was profiled, and TCRdb retains in-frame clones only, with some absent. There are some 31,000 clones in the sample; about 95% occur only once, and roughly 2.3% lies in the top ten. The chain recombines TRBV18 with TRBJ2-7, with 9 bases lining up with TRBD1. Material: PBMCs. The clonotype originates from a donor between 10 and 35 years old with latent tuberculosis or without tuberculosis infection. This CDR3 reads CASSPYEDRGYEQYF. In DNA form, the CDR3 reads TGTGCCAGCTCACCATATGAGGACAGGGGCTACGAGCAGTACTTC.